The source of this T cell receptor (beta chain) is a study of patients and donors after allogeneic stem cell transplantation. TCRdb processed the RT-PCR reads anew with MiXCR; each CDR3 protein has one entry. The sample lists around 200,000 distinct CDR3 sequences, roughly 38% occurring once. V was clipped by 4 bases and J by 8 bases; unmatched bases: 7. CDR1 is MNHNS, CDR2 SASEGT, per germline. There are 13 residues in the CDR3. The clonotype was recovered from a human donor who was either an allogeneic HSCT recipient or a stem cell or donor lymphocyte infusion donor (not recorded which). It is not recorded whose cells these are; they may come from a transplant donor. This rearrangement joins TRBV6-1 to TRBJ1-2, with 7 bases matching TRBD1. Sequenced sample: blood, either unsorted or a sorted T cell fraction (not recorded which). CDR3 sequence reads: CASSVGTVKGYTF. CDR3 DNA: TGTGCCAGCAGTGTTGGGACAGTCAAGGGCTACACCTTC.